This T cell receptor beta chain was found in a study of T-cell memory formation after mild COVID-19. There are 15 residues in the CDR3. The junction had 5 bases not matched to a gene; V was cut back by 3 bases and J by 4 bases. Germline assignment: CDR1 SGHRS and CDR2 YFSETQ. The sample holds a few counts of this clonotype. Each CDR3 protein is one row after TCRdb ran MiXCR on the 5' RACE reads. The data show hundreds of thousands of distinct CDR3 sequences, just under 20% seen once. The J gene is TRBJ2-3, the V gene TRBV5-1; TRBD1 aligns across 10 bases. The receptor's source is a man between 18 and 35 years old who had mild COVID-19 (a few samples of this study predate the infection). Cell type and time point are not known. The sequencing sample was made of PBMCs or a T cell subset sorted from them (not recorded which). The CDR3 DNA sequence: TGCGCCAGCAGCTCCGGGACAGGGGACCCAGATACGCAGTATTTT. Amino acid sequence: CASSSGTGDPDTQYF.